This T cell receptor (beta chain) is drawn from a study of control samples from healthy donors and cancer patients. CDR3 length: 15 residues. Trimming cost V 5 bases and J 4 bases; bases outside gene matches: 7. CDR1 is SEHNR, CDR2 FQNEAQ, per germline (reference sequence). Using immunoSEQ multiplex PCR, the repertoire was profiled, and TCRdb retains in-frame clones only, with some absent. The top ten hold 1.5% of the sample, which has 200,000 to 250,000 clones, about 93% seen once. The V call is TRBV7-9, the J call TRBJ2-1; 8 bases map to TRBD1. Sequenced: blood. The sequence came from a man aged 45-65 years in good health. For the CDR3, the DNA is TGTGCCAGCAGCATGACAGGGGTAGGATACAATGAGCAGTTCTTC. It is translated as CASSMTGVGYNEQFF.